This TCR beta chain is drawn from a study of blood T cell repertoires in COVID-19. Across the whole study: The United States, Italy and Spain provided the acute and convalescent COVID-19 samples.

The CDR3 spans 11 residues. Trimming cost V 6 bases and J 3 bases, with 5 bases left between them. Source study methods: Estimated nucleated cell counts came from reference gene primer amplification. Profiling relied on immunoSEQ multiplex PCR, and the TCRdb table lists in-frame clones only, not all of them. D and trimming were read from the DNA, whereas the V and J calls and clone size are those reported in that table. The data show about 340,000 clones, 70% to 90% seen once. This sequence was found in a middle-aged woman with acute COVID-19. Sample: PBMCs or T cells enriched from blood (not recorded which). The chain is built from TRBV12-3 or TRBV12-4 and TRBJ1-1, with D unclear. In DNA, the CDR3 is TGTGCCAGCAGCCAGTACACTGAAGCTTTCTTT. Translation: CASSQYTEAFF.